One and the same sample provided the 27 T cell receptor beta chains below, sequenced in a study of cytomegalovirus exposure and HLA in healthy donors. Primers: 60 Vbeta forward and 13 Jbeta reverse. Some clones are missing from TCRdb's copy, which holds only in-frame ones; the method was immunoSEQ multiplex PCR. The sample has about 140,000 clones, around nine tenths seen once. The sequenced material came from PBMCs. The receptors come from a woman aged 25 to 39 in good health and CMV-seronegative.

In this sample, this clone turned up once. The chain recombines TRBV28 with TRBJ2-5, with 7 bases identical to TRBD1. The CDR3 sequence is 17 residues long. With V trimmed by 5 bases and J by 2 bases, 14 bases remained unmatched. Germline CDR1 reads MDHEN; CDR2 reads SYDVKM. The CDR3 is CASSAIYRDSLQETQYF. The CDR3 coding sequence is TGTGCCAGCAGTGCCATTTACCGGGACAGCCTGCAAGAGACCCAGTACTTC.

The chain couples TRBV7-9 to TRBJ1-2; 8 bases map to TRBD1. Germline CDR1 SEHNR, CDR2 FQNEAQ (reference sequence). The V segment lost 6 bases and the J segment 2 bases; nucleotides outside the gene matches: 2. This CDR3 spans 13 amino acids. This CDR3 reads CASSGQGNYGYTF. Here the CDR3 DNA reads TGTGCCAGCAGTGGACAGGGCAACTATGGCTACACCTTC.

This clone appeared a few times. The chain has TRBV4-3 and TRBJ2-6; tentatively, D is TRBD2 (7 bases). V gave up 2 bases and J gave up 1 base, with 12 bases separating them. Germline values: CDR1 LGHNA, CDR2 YSLEER. The CDR3 runs 17 residues. The CDR3 DNA reads TGCGCCAGCAGCCAACATGGGGGGGCTTCTGGGGCCAACGTCCTGACTTTC. This sequence encodes CASSQHGGASGANVLTF.

The V and J genes are TRBV10-2 and TRBJ2-2; the D is unclear. V was shortened by 7 bases and J by 4 bases, with 10 bases between the two germline ends. Germline V gene data show CDR1 as WSHSY and CDR2 as SAAADI. CDR3 length: 13 residues. CDR3 amino acids: CASNSRLTGELFF. The CDR3 coding sequence is TGCGCCAGCAACTCCCGTCTCACCGGGGAGCTGTTTTTT.

The CDR3 coding sequence is TGTGCCAGCAGTTACGGGAGGAGGAACACTGAAGCTTTCTTT. Its protein is CASSYGRRNTEAFF. The chain combines TRBV6-5 with TRBJ1-1; no reliable D call. With 2 bases removed from V and 1 base from J, the gap between germline ends came to 8 bases. The V gene's germline CDR1 is MNHEY and CDR2 SVGAGI. CDR3 length: 14 residues.

This chain's CDR3 is CASSLSFSGYGYTF. The CDR3 bases are TGTGCCAGCAGCTTATCGTTTAGCGGGTATGGCTACACCTTC. The chain joins TRBV7-8 to TRBJ1-2; no clear D gene. CDR3 length equals 14 residues. V shed 2 bases and J shed 5 bases, with 12 bases lying between them. The germline CDR1 and CDR2 sequences are SGHVS and FQNEAQ.

The chain uses TRBV5-1 and TRBJ1-5; tentatively, D is TRBD1 (5 bases). This CDR3 has 14 amino acids. With 3 bases removed from V and 6 bases from J, the gap between germline ends came to 13 bases. CDR1 and CDR2 (germline): SGHRS, YFSETQ. CDR3 residues: CASSSGGSGQPQHF. The DNA of the CDR3 is TGCGCCAGCAGCTCCGGGGGGTCGGGTCAGCCCCAGCATTTT.

This chain joins TRBV5-4 and TRBJ2-1, with D perhaps given as TRBD1 or TRBD2 (7 bases each). The CDR3 sequence is 15 residues long. V lost 4 bases, J lost 7 bases, and 18 bases lay in between. The germline gives CDR1 SGHNT, CDR2 YYREEE (reference sequence). CDR3 bases: TGTGCCAGCAGCCTGGGAGGGGGCGCGGGAAATGAGCAGTTCTTC. It yields the protein CASSLGGGAGNEQFF. The full variable domain, rest sourced from reference TRBV5-4 and TRBJ2-1, is ETGVTQSPTHLIKTRGQQVTLRCSSQSGHNTVSWYQQALGQGPQFIFQYYREEENGRGNFPPRFSGLQFPNYSSELNVNALELDDSALYLCASSLGGGAGNEQFFGPGTRLTVL.

The rearrangement links TRBV7-2 to TRBJ1-4; tentatively, D is TRBD1 (6 bases). CDR3 length equals 15 residues. The germline V gene encodes CDR1 SGHTA and CDR2 FQGNSA. Trimming left V 5 bases short and J 8 bases short, with 18 bases between. CDR3 DNA: TGTGCCAGCAGCCCCTCAGGGACATTAAAGGAAAAACTGTTTTTT. This translates into CASSPSGTLKEKLFF. Filled out from reference TRBV7-2 and TRBJ1-4, the complete variable domain reads GAGVSQSPSNKVTEKGKDVELRCDPISGHTALYWYRQSLGQGLEFLIYFQGNSAPDKSGLPSDRFSAERTGGSVSTLTIQRTQQEDSAVYLCASSPSGTLKEKLFFGSGTQLSVL.

The rearrangement joins TRBV6-5 to TRBJ1-6, with 7 bases aligning to TRBD1. CDR1 and CDR2 from the germline V gene are MNHEY and SVGAGI. The V gene end was trimmed by 5 bases and the J gene end by 10 bases; junction bases not matched to a gene: 11. This CDR3 is 15 amino acids long. The CDR3 DNA sequence: TGTGCCAGCAGTCCCGACAGGGCGGGTGGGTCACCCCTCCACTTT. It specifies CASSPDRAGGSPLHF.

This sequence joins TRBV29-1 and TRBJ2-7; 8 nucleotides line up with TRBD1. Germline V gives CDR1 SQVTM, CDR2 ANQGSEA. V lost 6 bases to trimming and J lost 2 bases; unmatched junction nucleotides: 9. The CDR3 consists of 14 residues. DNA of the CDR3: TGCAGCGTAGAACCCGGGACAGGTACCTACGAGCAGTACTTC. Protein product: CSVEPGTGTYEQYF.

The genes are TRBV28 and TRBJ1-2; TRBD1 agrees at 9 bases. The CDR3 loop spans 13 amino acids. J lost 8 bases, V lost 5 bases, and 6 bases had no gene match. Per the germline V gene, CDR1 is MDHEN and CDR2 is SYDVKM. In DNA, the CDR3 is TGTGCCAGCAGTAGTGGACAGGGGAACGGCTACACCTTC. It specifies CASSSGQGNGYTF.

The rearrangement links TRBV25-1 to TRBJ2-3; 9 bases agree with TRBD2. The CDR3 has 15 residues. V was clipped by 5 bases and J by 1 base; unmatched bases: 4. CDR1 is MGHDK, CDR2 SYGVNS, per germline. CDR3 amino acids: CASSKRGAGTDTQYF. The CDR3 DNA follows: TGTGCCAGCAGTAAGCGGGGGGCGGGCACAGATACGCAGTATTTT.

V and J are TRBV19 and TRBJ2-5; tentative D call: TRBD2 (6 bases). Trimming stripped 5 bases from V and 2 bases from J, with 18 bases between. CDR1 LNHDA and CDR2 SQIVND come from the germline V gene (reference sequence). This CDR3 is 16 amino acids long. Here the CDR3 reads CASSSQNVGSQETQYF. CDR3 DNA: TGTGCCAGTAGTTCCCAGAACGTCGGGAGTCAAGAGACCCAGTACTTC. Complete variable domain (other parts from reference TRBV19 and TRBJ2-5): DGGITQSPKYLFRKEGQNVTLSCEQNLNHDAMYWYRQDPGQGLRLIYYSQIVNDFQKGDIAEGYSVSREKKESFPLTVTSAQKNPTAFYLCASSSQNVGSQETQYFGPGTRLLVL.

The gene calls are TRBV2 and TRBJ2-7; D unclear. Germline CDR1 reads SNHLY; CDR2 reads FYNNEI. V shed 2 bases and J shed 3 bases, with 11 bases lying between them. The CDR3 has 14 residues. The CDR3 loop reads CASSEWLVGYEQYF. The CDR3 bases are TGTGCCAGCAGTGAATGGCTTGTTGGCTACGAGCAGTACTTC.

This clone was observed once. V usage is TRBV6-1 and J usage is TRBJ2-2, with 8 nucleotides matching TRBD1. Germline values: CDR1 MNHNS, CDR2 SASEGT. V was pared by 2 bases and J by 7 bases, with 9 bases of the junction left unmatched. The CDR3 length is 16 residues. The CDR3: CASSEKDRAFGGELFF. CDR3 DNA sequence: TGTGCCAGCAGTGAAAAGGACAGGGCGTTCGGCGGGGAGCTGTTTTTT.

The chain employs TRBV5-1 and TRBJ1-4; D possibly corresponds to TRBD1 (5 bases). The germline V gene has CDR1 SGHRS and CDR2 YFSETQ. The germline V and J ends were trimmed by 1 base and 1 base, with 8 bases remaining between them. The CDR3 contains 15 residues. The CDR3 sequence: CASSLQGGTNEKLFF. In nucleotides, the CDR3 is TGCGCCAGCAGCTTGCAGGGAGGAACTAATGAAAAACTGTTTTTT.

The V and J genes are TRBV5-4 and TRBJ2-1; a weak D match, TRBD1 (6 bases). The CDR3 totals 15 residues. V lost 2 bases to trimming and J lost 5 bases, with 14 bases between them. Germline-derived CDR1 and CDR2 are SGHNT and YYREEE (reference sequence). This CDR3 is CASSLWSGDNNEQFF. The CDR3 DNA is TGTGCCAGCAGCTTATGGTCAGGGGATAACAATGAGCAGTTCTTC. The whole variable domain, remainder taken from reference TRBV5-4 and TRBJ2-1, is ETGVTQSPTHLIKTRGQQVTLRCSSQSGHNTVSWYQQALGQGPQFIFQYYREEENGRGNFPPRFSGLQFPNYSSELNVNALELDDSALYLCASSLWSGDNNEQFFGPGTRLTVL.

V and J are TRBV27 and TRBJ2-2, with no clear D. The CDR3 is 14 residues long. The germline gives CDR1 MNHEY, CDR2 SMNVEV (reference sequence). Trimming removed 4 bases at V and 2 bases at J, with 8 bases between. CDR3 coding DNA: TGTGCCAGCAGTTGGAGTGCCAACACCGGGGAGCTGTTTTTT. It yields the protein CASSWSANTGELFF.

V gene TRBV28 combines with J gene TRBJ1-5; 10 bases are a match to TRBD1. After removal of 6 bases from V and 2 bases from J, the junction contained 4 bases not matched to a gene. This CDR3 contains 15 residues. Germline CDR1 is MDHEN and CDR2 is SYDVKM. CDR3: CASSLGQGGNQPQHF. The CDR3 coding sequence is TGTGCCAGCAGCCTCGGACAGGGGGGCAATCAGCCCCAGCATTTT. Based on the CDR3 plus reference TRBV28 and TRBJ1-5, the full variable domain is DVKVTQSSRYLVKRTGEKVFLECVQDMDHENMFWYRQDPGLGLRLIYFSYDVKMKEKGDIPEGYSVSREKKERFSLILESASTNQTSMYLCASSLGQGGNQPQHFGDGTRLSIL.

This clone was seen once. The chain uses TRBV28 and TRBJ2-1; 8 bases align to TRBD1. The CDR3 is made up of 16 amino acids. The V gene end was trimmed by 5 bases and the J gene end by 2 bases; junction bases not matched to a gene: 8. Germline V lookup: CDR1 MDHEN, CDR2 SYDVKM. The CDR3 here is CASSNLQGVTYNEQFF. The CDR3 nucleotides are TGTGCCAGCAGTAACCTACAGGGGGTCACCTACAATGAGCAGTTCTTC.

The gene calls are TRBV5-6 and TRBJ2-7, with a weak D call TRBD1 (6 bases). The CDR3 contains 14 residues. The germline gives CDR1 SGHDT, CDR2 YYEEEE. Trimming cost V 0 bases and J 2 bases, with 9 bases left between them. The CDR3 bases are TGTGCCAGCAGCTTGGACAGGGCTACCTACGAGCAGTACTTC. Translating gives CASSLDRATYEQYF. Full variable domain (remainder filled in from reference TRBV5-6 and TRBJ2-7): DAGVTQSPTHLIKTRGQQVTLRCSPKSGHDTVSWYQQALGQGPQFIFQYYEEEERQRGNFPDRFSGHQFPNYSSELNVNALLLGDSALYLCASSLDRATYEQYFGPGTRLTVT.

The CDR3 DNA follows: TGTGCCAGCAGTTCCCGGGACAGGGACGAGCAGTACTTC. Residues: CASSSRDRDEQYF. This rearrangement joins TRBV27 to TRBJ2-7; 9 bases agree with TRBD1. Trimming at V came to 4 bases and at J to 5 bases, leaving 3 bases not matched to a gene. The CDR3 is 13 amino acids. Germline loops: CDR1 MNHEY, CDR2 SMNVEV (reference sequence).

V usage is TRBV7-2 and J usage is TRBJ1-2; TRBD1 matches 10 bases. Germline V gene lookup returns CDR1 SGHTA and CDR2 FQGNSA. The CDR3 is made up of 15 amino acids. With 1 base clipped from V and 7 bases from J, the junction kept 6 bases outside the gene matches. This CDR3 is CASSLGGQGSSGYTF. The CDR3 bases are TGTGCCAGCAGCTTAGGGGGACAGGGGAGTAGTGGCTACACCTTC.

The chain carries TRBV19 and TRBJ1-5; no firm D call. Germline CDR1 is LNHDA and CDR2 is SQIVND (reference sequence). V shed 5 bases and J shed 0 bases, with 11 bases lying between them. CDR3 length: 15 residues. In nucleotides, the CDR3 is TGTGCCAGTAGTTTGACGGACTATAGCAATCAGCCCCAGCATTTT. Translated, it gives CASSLTDYSNQPQHF. Complete variable domain (other parts from reference TRBV19 and TRBJ1-5): DGGITQSPKYLFRKEGQNVTLSCEQNLNHDAMYWYRQDPGQGLRLIYYSQIVNDFQKGDIAEGYSVSREKKESFPLTVTSAQKNPTAFYLCASSLTDYSNQPQHFGDGTRLSIL.

The chain recombines TRBV7-9 with TRBJ2-2, with D hard to call. Germline V gene lookup returns CDR1 SEHNR and CDR2 FQNEAQ (reference sequence). V shed 5 bases and J shed 0 bases, with 7 bases lying between them. This CDR3 is built from 14 residues. CDR3 bases: TGTGCCAGCAGCAGCAATTCGAACACCGGGGAGCTGTTTTTT. Protein product: CASSSNSNTGELFF.

The rearrangement links TRBV15 to TRBJ1-2; TRBD1 is a possible D gene (5 bases). V lost 1 base and J lost 2, with 17 bases in between. The CDR3 has 17 residues. Germline assignment: CDR1 LNHNV and CDR2 YYDKDF (reference sequence). The chain's CDR3 is CATSRADRGGTNYGYTF. DNA of the CDR3: TGTGCCACCAGCAGAGCTGACCGCGGGGGAACAAACTATGGCTACACCTTC.